These 18 T cell receptor beta chains were all obtained from the same sample, sequenced in a study of blood T cell repertoires in COVID-19. Using immunoSEQ multiplex PCR, the repertoire was profiled, and TCRdb retains in-frame clones only, with some absent. The sample includes under 250,000 clones, 88% of them seen just once. Input material: peripheral blood. Every receptor here comes from a woman in her 30s with COVID-19, enrolled during active disease.

The V and J genes are TRBV24-1 and TRBJ2-1; D is unresolved. This CDR3 region has 12 residues. Germline V CDR1 and CDR2: KGHDR, SFDVKD. The germline V and J ends were trimmed by 3 bases and 8 bases, with 7 bases remaining between them. The chain's CDR3 is CATSDRRHEQFF. The CDR3 DNA reads as TGTGCCACCAGTGATCGGCGGCATGAGCAGTTCTTC.

This sequence joins TRBV5-1 and TRBJ1-6; D gene ambiguous. The germline V gene has CDR1 SGHRS and CDR2 YFSETQ. This CDR3 region has 14 residues. Trimming took off 6 bases at V and 0 bases at J, with 7 bases between the two ends. CDR3 residues: CASTQDSYNSPLHF. In DNA, the CDR3 is TGCGCCAGCACCCAGGACTCCTATAATTCACCCCTCCACTTT.

The chain couples TRBV11-3 to TRBJ1-2; 9 bases fit TRBD1. Germline V lookup: CDR1 SGHNT, CDR2 YENEEA. This CDR3 region has 13 residues. V trimming: 5 bases; J trimming: 11 bases; junction bases outside the gene matches: 9. In DNA, the CDR3 is TGTGCCAGCAGCAACCGGGACAGGGCCTCGTACACCTTC. Translated, it gives CASSNRDRASYTF.

The chain couples TRBV4-3 to TRBJ2-6; tentative D call: TRBD1 (5 bases). The CDR3 totals 17 residues. V shed 0 bases and J shed 4 bases, with 13 bases lying between them. Germline CDR1 and CDR2: LGHNA and YSLEER. This CDR3 reads CASSQDGQGTGANVLTF. In nucleotides, the CDR3 is TGCGCCAGCAGCCAAGATGGTCAGGGAACAGGGGCCAACGTCCTGACTTTC.

The chain is built from TRBV6-2 or TRBV6-3 and TRBJ1-1, with no clear D. The CDR3 contains 15 residues. The germline CDR1 and CDR2 sequences are MNHEY and SVGEGT. V shed 5 bases and J shed 3 bases, with 16 bases lying between them. CDR3 coding DNA: TGTGCCAGCAGTACCCGTCTCGACTGGGACACTGAAGCTTTCTTT. Its protein product is CASSTRLDWDTEAFF.

V usage is TRBV19 and J usage is TRBJ2-3; D uncertain. Trimming took off 6 bases at V and 2 bases at J, with 12 bases between the two ends. CDR1 is LNHDA and CDR2 is SQIVND in the germline V gene (reference sequence). CDR3 size: 14 residues. CDR3 sequence (DNA): TGTGCCAGTAGGGAGCGATTGTACACAGATACGCAGTATTTT. This translates into CASRERLYTDTQYF.

The genes are TRBV11-2 and TRBJ1-3; D is unclear. The CDR3 runs to 13 residues. Germline CDR1 and CDR2: SGHAT and FQNNGV. Trimming cost V 6 bases and J 5 bases, with 11 bases left between them. In nucleotides, the CDR3 is TGTGCCAGCAGGGCAACGCGGAGAAACACCATATATTTT. This encodes CASRATRRNTIYF.

This rearrangement joins TRBV5-6 to TRBJ2-6; tentative D call: TRBD2 (7 bases). This CDR3 is 19 amino acids long. Trimming removed 3 bases from V and 2 bases from J, with 21 bases in between. In germline, CDR1 is SGHDT, CDR2 YYEEEE. CDR3 residues: CASSYLLGFGGPGANVLTF. The CDR3 region has the DNA TGTGCCAGCAGCTACCTCCTCGGGTTCGGGGGGCCTGGGGCCAACGTCCTGACTTTC.

The V and J genes are TRBV10-3 and TRBJ1-4; 9 nucleotides line up with TRBD1. Looked up from germline, CDR1 is ENHRY and CDR2 is SYGVKD. The CDR3 has 13 amino acids. Trimming took 9 bases from V and 6 from J; bases not matched to a gene: 5. CDR3 residues: CAISDRGDEKLFF. The CDR3 DNA reads as TGTGCCATTTCCGACAGGGGGGATGAAAAACTGTTTTTT.

The table lists this clone with a few counts. The chain joins TRBV4-3 to TRBJ1-1, with no clear D. V was trimmed by 2 bases and J by 5 bases, leaving 15 bases between them. This CDR3 is 15 amino acids long. CDR1 and CDR2 from the germline V gene are LGHNA and YSLEER. The CDR3 protein is CASSQSYSRGTEAFF. Written as DNA, the CDR3 is TGCGCCAGCAGCCAATCCTACTCGAGAGGGACTGAAGCTTTCTTT.

V gene TRBV21-1 combines with J gene TRBJ2-5; the D call TRBD1 from the table was never checked on the DNA. TRBV21-1 is listed as a pseudogene. There are 15 residues in the CDR3. For the CDR3, the DNA is TGTGCCAGCAGCAACCGGGACAGGGACTTCGGGACCCAGTACTTC. Translating it yields CASSNRDRDFGTQYF.

J is TRBJ1-1 and V is TRBV18; no reliable D call. Trimming took off 0 bases at V and 1 base at J, with 9 bases between the two ends. This CDR3 comprises 15 residues. In germline, CDR1 is KGHSH, CDR2 LQKENI. CDR3 sequence: CASSPPNSGNTEAFF. The DNA for the CDR3 is TGTGCCAGCTCACCACCTAACAGTGGGAACACTGAAGCTTTCTTT.

This rearrangement joins TRBV4-2 to TRBJ2-3; TRBD2 aligns across 10 bases. J lost 2 bases, V lost 0 bases, and 8 bases had no gene match. The germline V gene has CDR1 LGHNA and CDR2 YNFKEQ. CDR3 length: 18 amino acids. The CDR3 here is CASSQERKTSGYTDTQYF. DNA of the CDR3: TGTGCCAGCAGCCAAGAGCGAAAGACTAGCGGGTACACAGATACGCAGTATTTT.

The chain joins TRBV19 to TRBJ1-2, with TRBD1 identical over 9 bases. Germline V CDR1 and CDR2: LNHDA, SQIVND (reference sequence). V lost 7 bases and J lost 8; bases outside the gene matches: 11. The CDR3 spans 14 residues. The CDR3 region is CASNLQGAQSGYTF. The CDR3 bases are TGTGCCAGTAACTTACAGGGGGCGCAGAGCGGCTACACCTTC.

J is TRBJ2-3 and V is TRBV27; D possibly corresponds to TRBD2 (7 bases). Deletions cut 6 bases from V and 2 bases from J, with 18 bases between. Germline loops: CDR1 MNHEY, CDR2 SMNVEV (reference sequence). The CDR3 spans 16 residues. The CDR3 is CASSPRGARDTDTQYF. The CDR3 DNA sequence: TGTGCCAGCAGCCCCCGGGGGGCCCGGGACACAGATACGCAGTATTTT.

V and J are TRBV5-6 and TRBJ2-7; D possibly corresponds to TRBD1 (5 bases). This CDR3 is 11 amino acids long. Germline loops: CDR1 SGHDT, CDR2 YYEEEE. CDR3 loop: CASSIDTGALV. CDR3 in DNA: TGTGCCAGCAGCATAGACACTGGGGCGTTGGTC.

This rearrangement joins TRBV7-8 to TRBJ2-5; no clear D gene. Per germline, CDR1 SGHVS and CDR2 FQNEAQ. The CDR3 loop spans 15 amino acids. V lost 0 bases and J lost 2, with 10 bases in between. CDR3 nucleotides: TGTGCCAGCAGCTTAGCGCCCGCCGCGCAAGAGACCCAGTACTTC. Protein product: CASSLAPAAQETQYF.

This sequence joins TRBV9 and TRBJ2-5; possible D gene TRBD2, 5 bases. The CDR3 consists of 15 residues. Between the trimmed V and J ends, which lost 1 base and 5 bases, there was a span of 15 bases. Germline V CDR1 and CDR2: SGDLS, YYNGEE. CDR3: CASSVIWGWRETQYF. The CDR3 nucleotides read TGTGCCAGCAGCGTAATCTGGGGATGGAGGGAGACCCAGTACTTC.